This T cell receptor (beta chain) was obtained from a study of blood T cell repertoires in COVID-19. Across the study: Collection of acute and convalescent COVID-19 samples took place in the United States, Italy and Spain. In each case, the material was cDNA or gDNA derived from T cells, B-cell-depleted T cells, or PBMCs.

Trimming took 5 bases from V and 7 from J; bases not matched to a gene: 10. The V gene's germline CDR1 is LNHDA and CDR2 SQIVND (reference sequence). This CDR3 contains 17 residues. In the study's own analysis: Estimates of nucleated cell counts were drawn from the amplification of reference gene primers. TCRdb keeps only in-frame clones here, not all; method: immunoSEQ multiplex PCR. V and J calls plus clone size are reproduced from that table; the DNA served to infer D and trimming. The table shows tens of thousands of clones, with 80% to 90% occurring only once. In its sample, this clone was seen once.

Sequencing was carried out using peripheral blood. The receptor was isolated from a woman aged 50 to 60 with acute or convalescent COVID-19. The chain employs TRBV19 and TRBJ2-1; 14 bases fit TRBD2. The CDR3 spells CASSPRLAGGPENEQFF. CDR3 bases: TGTGCCAGTAGTCCCAGACTAGCGGGGGGGCCGGAGAATGAGCAGTTCTTC.